Below, 27 T cell receptor beta chains from the same sample are listed, as sequenced in a study of cytomegalovirus exposure and HLA in healthy donors. The assay was immunoSEQ multiplex PCR, and TCRdb's table has in-frame clones only and misses some. The table records 57,000 or so clones, more than 85% of them present only once. The material sequenced was PBMCs. All receptors come from a woman aged 25 to 39 in good health and CMV-seronegative.

This sequence joins TRBV29-1 and TRBJ2-1; unclear D gene. V was trimmed by 1 base and J by 10 bases, leaving 11 bases between them. The CDR3 runs 12 residues. Germline lookup yields CDR1 SQVTM and CDR2 ANQGSEA. The CDR3 DNA is TGCAGCGTTGAAGGTGGCGGTTGGGAGCAGTTCTTC. This sequence encodes CSVEGGGWEQFF.

This clone has only one observation. The rearrangement joins TRBV10-1 to TRBJ2-1, with 8 bases fitting TRBD2. From germline, CDR1 is WNHNN and CDR2 SYGVQD (reference sequence). The trim removed 3 bases at V and 2 bases at J, leaving 9 bases unmatched. This CDR3 has 17 residues. The CDR3 reads CASSDHLAGGPYNEQFF. The CDR3 DNA reads TGCGCCAGCAGTGACCATTTGGCGGGAGGCCCCTACAATGAGCAGTTCTTC.

This chain uses TRBV28 with TRBJ2-3; 9 positions agree with TRBD1. The CDR3 loop spans 17 amino acids. V was clipped by 4 bases and J by 2 bases; unmatched bases: 10. Germline CDR1 reads MDHEN; CDR2 reads SYDVKM. For the CDR3, the DNA is TGTGCCAGCAGTTCACTAAAGACAGGGGGAACCACAGATACGCAGTATTTT. This encodes CASSSLKTGGTTDTQYF.

The V and J genes are TRBV28 and TRBJ2-2; 7 bases align to TRBD2. This CDR3 has 16 amino acids. Germline CDR1 reads MDHEN; CDR2 reads SYDVKM. The junction had 12 bases not matched to a gene; V was cut back by 7 bases and J by 4 bases. The CDR3 loop is CASTFRGGRGTGELFF. CDR3 bases: TGTGCCAGCACTTTTCGGGGAGGGAGGGGCACCGGGGAGCTGTTTTTT. The complete variable domain, with remaining parts taken from reference TRBV28 and TRBJ2-2, reads DVKVTQSSRYLVKRTGEKVFLECVQDMDHENMFWYRQDPGLGLRLIYFSYDVKMKEKGDIPEGYSVSREKKERFSLILESASTNQTSMYLCASTFRGGRGTGELFFGEGSRLTVL.

This sequence joins TRBV21-1 and TRBJ2-7; the table assigns TRBD2, which was not confirmed against the DNA. TRBV21-1 is designated a pseudogene. The CDR3 is 15 amino acids. This CDR3 reads CAIRVAGDSDYEQYF. The CDR3 DNA reads TGTGCCATCCGAGTAGCGGGAGATTCAGACTACGAGCAGTACTTC.

V usage is TRBV28 and J usage is TRBJ2-1; maybe TRBD1 (6 bases). Germline assignment: CDR1 MDHEN and CDR2 SYDVKM. The V end was cut by 6 bases, the J end by 6 bases, with 18 bases between. The CDR3 extends over 15 amino acids. Written as DNA, the CDR3 is TGTGCCAGCAGGCGATCAGGGGCAGGGAGCAATGAGCAGTTCTTC. Residues: CASRRSGAGSNEQFF.

The V call is TRBV30, the J call TRBJ1-5; unclear D gene. The germline V gene encodes CDR1 GTSNPN and CDR2 SVGIG (reference sequence). Trimming removed 2 bases at V and 2 bases at J, with 13 bases between. There are 15 residues in the CDR3. The CDR3 reads CAWSISGTGNQPQHF. The CDR3 coding sequence is TGTGCCTGGAGTATATCAGGAACGGGCAATCAGCCCCAGCATTTT.

The chain has TRBV5-4 and TRBJ2-7, with 8 bases that match TRBD2. This CDR3 spans 16 amino acids. J lost 2 bases, V lost 0 bases, and 7 bases had no gene match. Germline CDR1 reads SGHNT; CDR2 reads YYREEE (reference sequence). As DNA, the CDR3 is TGTGCCAGCAGCTTGGGGCGGGAGGTAGGGGCCTACGAGCAGTACTTC. Translated, it gives CASSLGREVGAYEQYF.

J is TRBJ2-7 and V is TRBV7-3, with D perhaps TRBD2 (6 bases). The CDR3 has 15 residues. Germline V gives CDR1 SGHTA, CDR2 FQGTGA. The V and J ends lost 5 bases and 6 bases respectively, with 20 bases between them. The CDR3 DNA follows: TGTGCCAGCAGCCCCTACCCGGACTATAATGCCGAGCAGTACTTC. It translates to CASSPYPDYNAEQYF. Full variable domain (remainder filled in from reference TRBV7-3 and TRBJ2-7): GAGVSQTPSNKVTEKGKYVELRCDPISGHTALYWYRQSLGQGPEFLIYFQGTGAADDSGLPNDRFFAVRPEGSVSTLKIQRTERGDSAVYLCASSPYPDYNAEQYFGPGTRLTVT.

This clone was seen a single time. The rearrangement links TRBV19 to TRBJ1-3; 9 bases line up with TRBD1. CDR3 length equals 16 residues. V dropped 3 bases and J dropped 2; count of bases not matched to a gene: 5. Per germline, CDR1 LNHDA and CDR2 SQIVND (reference sequence). CDR3 residues: CASSMIQGAPGNTIYF. The DNA of the CDR3 is TGTGCCAGTAGTATGATACAGGGGGCGCCTGGAAACACCATATATTTT.

V gene TRBV27 combines with J gene TRBJ1-1; 7 positions match TRBD1. With V trimmed by 5 bases and J by 7 bases, 7 bases remained unmatched. Germline CDR1 is MNHEY and CDR2 is SMNVEV (reference sequence). The CDR3 is made up of 13 amino acids. The CDR3 DNA is TGTGCCAGCAGTAAAGCCCGGGACAGTGAAGCTTTCTTT. Protein: CASSKARDSEAFF.

Only one count was recorded for this clone. The V gene is TRBV28, the J gene TRBJ2-3; D is undetermined. The CDR3 is 14 residues long. Trimming took off 6 bases at V and 7 bases at J, with 17 bases between the two ends. CDR1 is MDHEN, CDR2 SYDVKM, per germline. In nucleotides, the CDR3 is TGTGCCAGCAGCACCCCGAATAGCCTATATACGCAGTATTTT. Translation gives CASSTPNSLYTQYF. Full variable domain (outside the CDR3, taken from reference TRBV28 and TRBJ2-3): DVKVTQSSRYLVKRTGEKVFLECVQDMDHENMFWYRQDPGLGLRLIYFSYDVKMKEKGDIPEGYSVSREKKERFSLILESASTNQTSMYLCASSTPNSLYTQYFGPGTRLTVL.

The chain combines TRBV30 with TRBJ2-2; 8 nucleotides agree with TRBD2. The CDR3 sequence is 16 residues long. Germline V gene sequence: CDR1 GTSNPN, CDR2 SVGIG (reference sequence). V dropped 3 bases and J dropped 6; count of bases not matched to a gene: 12. For the CDR3, the DNA is TGTGCCTGGAGCCACATGGGACTAGGATGGTCCGGGGAGCTGTTTTTT. It specifies CAWSHMGLGWSGELFF.

J is TRBJ2-1 and V is TRBV9, with 7 bases matching TRBD1. CDR1 is SGDLS, CDR2 YYNGEE, per germline. Unmatched junction bases numbered 16, after V lost 4 bases and J lost 0 bases. This CDR3 is built from 19 residues. The DNA of the CDR3 is TGTGCCAGCAGCCCCCAACAGGGGTCGGCCTCCTACTCCTACAATGAGCAGTTCTTC. Encoded protein: CASSPQQGSASYSYNEQFF.

CDR3 loop: CASSRLTGADVTDTQYF. CDR3 DNA: TGCGCCAGCAGCCGCCTTACAGGGGCCGACGTGACAGATACGCAGTATTTT. V usage is TRBV5-1 and J usage is TRBJ2-3; 7 positions agree with TRBD1. CDR1 is SGHRS and CDR2 is YFSETQ in the germline V gene. CDR3 length equals 17 residues. V was clipped by 4 bases and J by 3 bases; unmatched bases: 14.

The table lists this clone with a count of one. This chain uses TRBV14 with TRBJ2-7; TRBD1 is a possible D gene (6 bases). CDR3 length: 18 amino acids. Trimming left V 9 bases short and J 5 bases short, with 32 bases between. The germline CDR1 and CDR2 sequences are SGHDN and FVKESK. CDR3 residues: CASRILWDRDPRGNEQYF. The CDR3 DNA follows: TGTGCCAGTCGGATACTCTGGGACCGGGACCCGAGGGGGAACGAGCAGTACTTC.

V usage is TRBV25-1 and J usage is TRBJ1-5; D gene uncertain. Germline CDR1 and CDR2: MGHDK and SYGVNS. The V gene lost 4 bases and the J gene lost 1 base, with 8 bases spanning the gap. The length of the CDR3 is 14 residues. The CDR3 is CASSASASNQPQHF. Written as DNA, the CDR3 is TGTGCCAGCAGTGCCTCCGCGAGCAATCAGCCCCAGCATTTT.

CDR3: CASSLAHSQETQYF. In nucleotides, the CDR3 is TGTGCCAGCAGCTTAGCGCACAGCCAAGAGACCCAGTACTTC. The V call is TRBV7-2, the J call TRBJ2-5; D uncertain. Trimming shortened V by 0 bases and J by 1 base, and 6 bases separated the two germline ends. Germline V gene sequence: CDR1 SGHTA, CDR2 FQGNSA. This CDR3 comprises 14 residues.

J is TRBJ2-1 and V is TRBV30, with a weak D call TRBD2 (5 bases). CDR1 is GTSNPN, CDR2 SVGIG, per germline (reference sequence). The CDR3 contains 14 residues. Trimming took 1 base from V and 3 from J, leaving 10 bases between them. CDR3 amino acids: CAWSAGRDYNEQFF. The CDR3 nucleotides are TGTGCCTGGAGTGCTGGACGGGACTACAATGAGCAGTTCTTC.

The CDR3 region is CASSKGLAEQETQYF. The CDR3 nucleotides read TGTGCCAGCAGCAAGGGACTAGCGGAGCAAGAGACCCAGTACTTC. The chain employs TRBV5-6 and TRBJ2-5, with 11 bases lining up with TRBD2. The CDR3 is 15 residues long. The V segment lost 4 bases and the J segment 2 bases; nucleotides outside the gene matches: 4. In germline, CDR1 is SGHDT, CDR2 YYEEEE.

This clone was recorded once. V is TRBV18 and J is TRBJ1-5; a weak D match, TRBD1 (5 bases). This CDR3 has 14 residues. Trimming took off 2 bases at V and 3 bases at J, with 8 bases between the two ends. Germline V gene data show CDR1 as KGHSH and CDR2 as LQKENI. CDR3 DNA sequence: TGTGCCAGCTCACCAGAACAGGCCAATCAGCCCCAGCATTTT. It translates to CASSPEQANQPQHF.

The chain recombines TRBV25-1 with TRBJ2-5, with D perhaps TRBD1 (6 bases). This CDR3 is built from 14 residues. The V end lost 3 bases, the J end lost 5 bases, and 13 bases lay between the germline ends. Germline-derived CDR1 and CDR2 are MGHDK and SYGVNS. The CDR3 coding sequence is TGTGCCAGCAGTGATCCTCCAGGGGTGGAGACCCAGTACTTC. It yields the protein CASSDPPGVETQYF.

This chain uses TRBV10-3 with TRBJ1-1, with D perhaps TRBD1 (6 bases). Germline V gene sequence: CDR1 ENHRY, CDR2 SYGVKD. The V end lost 7 bases, the J end lost 3 bases, and 18 bases lay between the germline ends. This CDR3 region has 15 residues. The CDR3 protein is CAINSAGGTDTEAFF. Written as DNA, the CDR3 is TGTGCCATCAATTCGGCGGGGGGCACGGACACTGAAGCTTTCTTT.

The chain links TRBV7-3 to TRBJ1-1; D is unresolved. Germline loops: CDR1 SGHTA, CDR2 FQGTGA. Between the trimmed V and J ends, which lost 1 base and 1 base, there was a span of 4 bases. This CDR3 is 13 amino acids long. The CDR3 DNA reads TGTGCCAGCAGCTTAAAGAGGAACACTGAAGCTTTCTTT. Its translation: CASSLKRNTEAFF.

The rearrangement links TRBV20-1 to TRBJ1-1; D is unresolved. The length of the CDR3 is 11 residues. Trimming took 1 base from V and 5 from J, leaving 5 bases between them. Germline V gives CDR1 DFQATT, CDR2 SNEGSKA (reference sequence). CDR3 protein: CSARVLTEAFF. The DNA for the CDR3 is TGCAGTGCTAGAGTTTTAACTGAAGCTTTCTTT.

The chain joins TRBV5-6 to TRBJ2-3; possibly TRBD1 for D (5 bases). V lost 0 bases and J lost 0, with 8 bases in between. CDR3 length: 15 residues. Germline V gene data show CDR1 as SGHDT and CDR2 as YYEEEE. The CDR3 bases are TGTGCCAGCAGCTTGGGGACACTTAGCACAGATACGCAGTATTTT. Translated: CASSLGTLSTDTQYF.

The rearrangement joins TRBV5-4 to TRBJ2-5; 9 nucleotides match TRBD1. V shed 2 bases, J shed 5 bases, and the junction held 7 bases outside the gene matches. CDR1 is SGHNT and CDR2 is YYREEE in the germline V gene (reference sequence). The CDR3 is made up of 15 amino acids. CDR3 amino acids: CASSLKMTGGETQYF. The CDR3 DNA sequence: TGTGCCAGCAGCTTAAAGATGACAGGGGGTGAGACCCAGTACTTC.